This T cell receptor beta chain stems from a study of molecular identifiers for immune sequencing clone quantification listed by TCRdb under 2018. As for the study more broadly: For a replicate experiment, RNA from around 20,000 or 99,000 naive CD8 T cells was divided into five aliquots, of which four were sequenced. CD8 T cells were used in a methods study to benchmark molecular-identifier clustering-based TCR repertoire sequencing (MIDCIRS) and TCR RNA copy counting.

Libraries were constructed by PCR. Instrument on record: Illumina HiSeq 4000. Preparation of bulk TCR libraries followed a previously described approach, with the TCR primers listed in Table S5. Total RNA was purified with the Qiagen AllPrep DNA/RNA kit. Before analysis, reads from multiple sequencing runs of one library were combined. The authors' analysis ran thus. Reads were retained only if the reads had an exact TCR constant sequence, and the retained reads were trimmed to 150 nt and grouped according to their 12-nt molecular barcodes. Within each barcode group, reads were sub-clustered at a 15% Levenshtein threshold, and quality-weighted consensus sequences were built per RNA molecule. Non-functional sequences were excluded, and lower-count sequences lying one edit away from another sequence were also excluded. Based on fitting two negative binomial distributions, any barcode sub-cluster with under 20% of the maximum read count was discarded. The public reads were run again by TCRdb, first through fastp at Q25 and then through MiXCR, and only productive beta chains were kept. Each CDR3 protein gets just one entry, which takes the most common genes and DNA from the rows behind it. The V and J calls and clone size come from TCRdb's table, not from the authors' own analysis. For this sample the table gives roughly 320,000 distinct CDR3 sequences, of which about 21% were detected only once. About 0.79% of the sample belongs to the ten largest clones.

Broader findings and caveats from the paper: The sizes of highly expanded clones could end up underestimated when identical TCR molecules share a barcode. In CMV-specific effector cells, clones with more than 20 RNA copies contained over 98% of molecules, whereas in naive cells such clones contained under 1% of molecules. Even against a background of some 920,000 naive CD8 T cells, spiked-in Jurkat TCR RNA amounting to a single cell's worth was reported to be detectable. Naive libraries contained spiked-in Jurkat TCR RNA (approximately nine copies' worth), which is not part of the donor repertoire. Modeling indicated around 3.2 TCR RNA copies recovered per cell, compared with 9.5 to 10 by digital PCR, which implies a capture efficiency of 25% to 35%. When barcode sub-clustering was not used, chimeric consensus sequences inflated TCR diversity, with chimeras reaching as high as 47%.

As for this clonotype: What this receptor recognizes is not known. This may be a read error: a much more frequent sequence differs by one nucleotide.

The CDR3 holds 12 amino acids from the cysteine to the phenylalanine. The only DNA kept is the CDR3, 36 bases in frame from the first base. As encoded in the germline V gene, CDR1 is SGHRS while CDR2 is YFSETQ. Libraries of naive CD8 T cells were built from anywhere between about 18,000 and 1,000,000 sorted cells, with 10%, 30% or 50% of the purified RNA used. On a BD FACSAria II, naive CD8 T cells were FACS-sorted as CD8+CD4-CCR7+CD45RA+ and collected into RLT Plus buffer. Ten to eleven TCR copies' worth of Jurkat RNA were spiked into about 20,000-1,100,000 naive CD8 T cell samples to test detection sensitivity. CD8 T cells were enriched with RosetteSep CD8+ T Cell Enrichment Cocktail and Ficoll-Paque, followed by ACK red cell lysis.

The material sequenced was naive CD8+ T cells from blood, with Jurkat cell RNA spiked in. The cell subset or site label, as the study defines it: FACS-sorted CD8+CD4-CCR7+CD45RA+ naive T cells. This chain is built from TRBV5-1 and TRBJ1-1, with a tentative D gene TRBD1 over 5 matching bases. The sequence came from a human donor in good health. Some libraries in this study had Jurkat cell RNA spiked in. In nucleotides, the sequence is TGCACCAGCAGCTTGTTGGGACTCTTGGCTTTCTTT. This codes for CTSSLLGLLAFF.